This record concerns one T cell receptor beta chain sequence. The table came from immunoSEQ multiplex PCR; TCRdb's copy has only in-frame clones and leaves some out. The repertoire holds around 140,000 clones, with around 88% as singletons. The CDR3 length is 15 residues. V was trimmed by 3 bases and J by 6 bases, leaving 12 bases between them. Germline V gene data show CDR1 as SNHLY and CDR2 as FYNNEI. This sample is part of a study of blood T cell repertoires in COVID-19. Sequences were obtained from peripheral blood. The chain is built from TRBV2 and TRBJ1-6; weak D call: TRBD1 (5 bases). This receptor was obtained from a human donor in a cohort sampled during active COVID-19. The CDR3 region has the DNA TGTGCCAGCAGTGATCAAGGGGTTGGTAATTCACCCCTCCACTTT. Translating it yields CASSDQGVGNSPLHF.